This T cell receptor (beta chain) was sequenced in a study of T cells in Graves' hyperthyroidism and ophthalmopathy. Turning to the study itself: Initial diagnosis, before any treatment, was when peripheral blood was collected.

The CDR3 extends over 14 amino acids. The V gene end was trimmed by 5 bases and the J gene end by 4 bases; junction bases not matched to a gene: 6. Germline V gene data show CDR1 as DFQATT and CDR2 as SNEGSKA (reference sequence). The authors deemed Graves' hyperthyroidism stable absent ophthalmopathy progression within 18 months. With a duration under 2 months, the hyperthyroidism was newly diagnosed in patients aged 18 to 65. In regard to this clonotype: Its target is not known.

The study, taken as a whole, reports: Ophthalmopathy was distinguished from stable hyperthyroidism by 13 V-J signatures.

TCR beta CDR3 regions were amplified from RNA transcripts. Using the HTBI primer set, a first-round RT-PCR was run on the TCR CDR3. TCRdb redid the calling of the multiplex PCR reads with MiXCR, one entry per CDR3 protein. The sample lists nearly 750,000 distinct CDR3 sequences, around a third occurring once. The sequencing input was blood. The origin of this receptor is a woman aged 40-49 years with Graves' hyperthyroidism. This chain connects TRBV20-1 to TRBJ2-2; TRBD1 aligns across 8 bases. In DNA form, the CDR3 reads TGCAGTGCTTCACAGGGGGGAGGCACCGGGGAGCTGTTTTTT. As protein: CSASQGGGTGELFF.